One sample yielded the 9 T cell receptor beta chains listed below, sequenced in a study of chemoradiotherapy in HPV16-positive cancers. Profiled with immunoSEQ multiplex PCR; TCRdb holds only in-frame clones, not every one. The table has about 5,900 clones, around 72% seen once. Sampling was performed from a patient who underwent chemoradiotherapy. The receptors derive from a human donor with HPV-associated anogenital cancer.

V is TRBV19 and J is TRBJ2-1; D ambiguous. The CDR3 length is 13 residues. Germline-derived CDR1 and CDR2 are LNHDA and SQIVND (reference sequence). V was clipped by 3 bases and J by 7 bases, with 10 bases between them. CDR3 in amino acids: CASSMGRANEQFF. The CDR3 DNA sequence: TGTGCCAGTAGTATGGGAAGGGCAAATGAGCAGTTCTTC.

In this sample, this clone turned up a few times. The chain is built from TRBV19 and TRBJ2-3; 9 positions match TRBD2. The junction had 14 bases not matched to a gene; V was cut back by 11 bases and J by 5 bases. From germline, CDR1 is LNHDA and CDR2 SQIVND (reference sequence). CDR3 size: 15 residues. This chain's CDR3 is CARPPGLAKRDTQYF. Written as DNA, the CDR3 is TGTGCCCGACCCCCGGGACTAGCCAAACGAGATACGCAGTATTTT.

As regards this clone: At one boundary the junction diverges from the germline segment, which might be a read error. This chain uses TRBV7-7 with TRBJ2-1, with 7 bases matching TRBD2. CDR1 and CDR2 (germline): SSHAT, FNYEAQ (reference sequence). The CDR3 length is 16 residues. The CDR3 reads CASSPLGGTSYNEQFF. Here the CDR3 DNA reads TGTGCTAGCAGCCCCCTGGGAGGGACGTCCTACAATGAGCAGTTCTTC.

V usage is TRBV9 and J usage is TRBJ2-3, with D possibly matching TRBD2 (6 bases). Germline V gene lookup returns CDR1 SGDLS and CDR2 YYNGEE. Trimming removed 0 bases from V and 0 bases from J, with 8 bases in between. The CDR3 has 15 residues. The CDR3 is CASSVEGLSTDTQYF. The DNA of the CDR3 is TGTGCCAGCAGCGTAGAGGGACTTAGCACAGATACGCAGTATTTT.

The chain recombines TRBV29-1 with TRBJ2-1; no reliable D call. CDR1 and CDR2 from the germline V gene are SQVTM and ANQGSEA. V gave up 4 bases and J gave up 1 base, with 8 bases separating them. The CDR3 spans 13 residues. This CDR3 is CSVGRRSYNEQFF. For the CDR3, the DNA is TGCAGCGTTGGGCGGCGTTCCTACAATGAGCAGTTCTTC.

The chain uses TRBV6-6 and TRBJ2-7; D might be TRBD2 (6 bases). The CDR3 runs to 12 residues. The V gene lost 11 bases and the J gene lost 0 bases, with 11 bases spanning the gap. Germline V gives CDR1 MNHNY, CDR2 SVGAGI (reference sequence). The CDR3: CAGGSTSYEQYF. CDR3 bases: TGTGCCGGAGGGAGCACCTCCTACGAGCAGTACTTC.

This clone has a single count. The chain uses TRBV30 and TRBJ1-1, with TRBD1 identical over 8 bases. The CDR3 contains 12 residues. After removal of 5 bases from V and 5 bases from J, the junction contained 4 bases not matched to a gene. Germline V gives CDR1 GTSNPN, CDR2 SVGIG (reference sequence). CDR3 protein: CAWGQGTTEAFF. The CDR3 nucleotides read TGTGCCTGGGGACAGGGTACGACTGAAGCTTTCTTT.

This chain uses TRBV11-2 with TRBJ1-3, with unresolved D. Between the trimmed V and J ends, which lost 5 bases and 4 bases, there was a span of 15 bases. This CDR3 has 15 amino acids. Germline lookup yields CDR1 SGHAT and CDR2 FQNNGV. CDR3 loop: CASSREERLGNTIYF. Written as DNA, the CDR3 is TGTGCCAGCAGCCGCGAGGAAAGGCTAGGAAACACCATATATTTT.

This clone was observed once. The chain is built from TRBV4-3 and TRBJ1-2; D gene unclear. The CDR3 length is 14 residues. The V end was cut by 0 bases, the J end by 4 bases, with 9 bases between. In germline, CDR1 is LGHNA, CDR2 YSLEER. This chain's CDR3 is CASSQDRSSYGYTF. CDR3 DNA sequence: TGCGCCAGCAGCCAAGACCGGAGTTCCTATGGCTACACCTTC.